The source of this T cell receptor (beta chain) is a study of siplizumab effects on memory and regulatory T cells. It was approximately 99,000 TCR templates that were assayed per sample. TCRdb's table, derived via immunoSEQ multiplex PCR, lists solely in-frame clones and lacks some. Of 100,000 or so clones listed, approximately 90% were seen once; the top ten hold approximately 0.71%. With 8 bases removed from V and 6 bases from J, the gap between germline ends came to 21 bases. This CDR3 has 15 residues. The V gene's germline CDR1 is ENHRY and CDR2 SYGVKD. Sequencing was carried out using Tregs sorted from blood. This sequence was found in a human donor in good health. The chain couples TRBV10-3 to TRBJ2-3; TRBD1 or TRBD2 may be the D gene (7 bases each). The CDR3 sequence: CAIGGGGSGSDTQYF. The CDR3 nucleotides read TGTGCCATCGGAGGGGGCGGGAGTGGATCGGATACGCAGTATTTT.